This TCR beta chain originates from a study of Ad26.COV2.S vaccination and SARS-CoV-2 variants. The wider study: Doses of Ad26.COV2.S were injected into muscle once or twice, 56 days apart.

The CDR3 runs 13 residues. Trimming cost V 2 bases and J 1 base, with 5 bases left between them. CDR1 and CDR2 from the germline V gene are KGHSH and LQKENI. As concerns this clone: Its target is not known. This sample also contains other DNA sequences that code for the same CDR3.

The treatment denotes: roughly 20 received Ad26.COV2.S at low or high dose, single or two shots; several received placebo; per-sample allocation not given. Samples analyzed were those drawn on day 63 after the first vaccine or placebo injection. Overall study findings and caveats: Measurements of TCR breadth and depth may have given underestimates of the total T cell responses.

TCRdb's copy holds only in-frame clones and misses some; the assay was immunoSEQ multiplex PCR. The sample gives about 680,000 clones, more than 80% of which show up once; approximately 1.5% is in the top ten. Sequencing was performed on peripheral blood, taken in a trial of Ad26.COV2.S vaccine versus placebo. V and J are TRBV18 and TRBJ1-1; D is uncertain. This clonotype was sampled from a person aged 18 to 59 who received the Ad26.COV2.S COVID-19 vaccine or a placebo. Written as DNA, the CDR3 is TGTGCCAGCTCACCAACGGCGAACACTGAAGCTTTCTTT. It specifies CASSPTANTEAFF.